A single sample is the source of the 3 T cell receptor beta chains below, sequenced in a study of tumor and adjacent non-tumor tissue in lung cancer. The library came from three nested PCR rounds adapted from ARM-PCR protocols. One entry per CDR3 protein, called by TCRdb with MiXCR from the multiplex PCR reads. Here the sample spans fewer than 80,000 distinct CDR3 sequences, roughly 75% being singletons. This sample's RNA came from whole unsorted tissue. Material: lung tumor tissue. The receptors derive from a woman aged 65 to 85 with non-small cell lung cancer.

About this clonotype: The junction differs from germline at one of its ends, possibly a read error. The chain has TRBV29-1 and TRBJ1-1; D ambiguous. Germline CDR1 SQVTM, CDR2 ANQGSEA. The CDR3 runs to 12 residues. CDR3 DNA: TGCAGCGTGGAAGGGTCGGGCATCGTGGCTTACTTT. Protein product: CSVEGSGIVAYF.

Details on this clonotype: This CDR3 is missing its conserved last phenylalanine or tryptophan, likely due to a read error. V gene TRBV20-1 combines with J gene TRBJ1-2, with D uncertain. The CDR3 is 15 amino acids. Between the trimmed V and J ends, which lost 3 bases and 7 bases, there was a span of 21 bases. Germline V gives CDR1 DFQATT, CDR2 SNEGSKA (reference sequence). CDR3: CSASGRENNARGYTL. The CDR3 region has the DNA TGCAGTGCTAGTGGGAGGGAGAATAATGCACGTGGCTACACCCTC.

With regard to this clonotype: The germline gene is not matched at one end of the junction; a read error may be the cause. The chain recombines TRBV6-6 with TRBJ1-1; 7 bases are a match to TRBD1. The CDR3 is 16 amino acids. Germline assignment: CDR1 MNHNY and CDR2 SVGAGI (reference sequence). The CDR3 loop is CAATGQEDVRNSEAFF. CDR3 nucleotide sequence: TGTGCCGCGACCGGACAGGAGGATGTGAGGAACAGTGAAGCTTTCTTT.